Presented here are 3 T cell receptor beta chains from one specimen sequenced in a study of quantifying T cell responses using KT2 cells. Whole-study context: RNA was reverse transcribed with TCR alpha and beta constant-region primers.

Each cDNA got a UMI-containing oligo ligated at its 3' end. The first PCR ran roughly 4 cycles with an equimolar RC1.1 and RC1.2 beta primer mix. In TCRdb, the UMI-ligation and nested PCR reads were re-called with MiXCR into one record per CDR3 protein. The sample contains fewer than 40,000 distinct CDR3 sequences, about 7.1% of which appear only once. The sequencing sample was made of PBMCs spiked with cells of the T cell clone KT2. Source of these receptors: a human donor.

The chain couples TRBV7-3 to TRBJ2-3; 10 nucleotides agree with TRBD2. The germline gives CDR1 SGHTA, CDR2 FQGTGA. This CDR3 is 15 amino acids long. V was clipped by 0 bases and J by 3 bases; unmatched bases: 0. The CDR3: CASSLTGLATDTQYF. In DNA, the CDR3 is TGTGCCAGCAGCTTAACGGGACTAGCGACAGATACGCAGTATTTT.

The sample holds many counts of this clonotype. This chain joins TRBV20-1 and TRBJ2-2; D ambiguous. Germline V gene lookup returns CDR1 DFQATT and CDR2 SNEGSKA (reference sequence). The CDR3 has 13 amino acids. Trimming removed 4 bases at V and 2 bases at J, with 8 bases between. The CDR3 is CSATSSNTGELFF. CDR3 bases: TGCAGTGCTACAAGCAGTAACACCGGGGAGCTGTTTTTT.

This clonotype was observed at least ten times. This sequence joins TRBV12-3 or TRBV12-4 and TRBJ2-3; unclear D gene. The length of the CDR3 is 13 residues. Trimming took 3 bases from V and 2 from J, leaving 6 bases between them. This CDR3 reads CASSFDTTDTQYF. The CDR3 DNA is TGTGCCAGCAGTTTCGACACCACAGATACGCAGTATTTT.